Listed below are T cell receptor beta chains from one sample, sequenced in a study of cytomegalovirus exposure and HLA in healthy donors. Only in-frame clones appear in the TCRdb table, and some are missing; sequencing was by immunoSEQ multiplex PCR. This repertoire shows about 200,000 clones, roughly 80% found once; its top ten account for 1.5% to 2%. The sample taken for sequencing was PBMCs. Receptor source: a woman aged 45-59 years in good health and CMV-seronegative. The CDR3 runs from the conserved cysteine through the conserved F or W. The D gene is left open where the match is weak. Clone size is shown for a subset of rows, as once, few, many or a class of expanded clone.

-,TRBV18,TRBJ2-1,TRBD1,CASSLRQGGNEQFF,TGTGCCAGCTCACTAAGACAGGGTGGCAATGAGCAGTTCTTC
-,TRBV5-1,TRBJ1-1,-,CASSPGRLTEAFF,TGCGCCAGCAGCCCCGGGAGACTTACTGAAGCTTTCTTT
-,TRBV11-2,TRBJ1-4,-,CASSLVAGVEKLFF,TGTGCCAGCAGCTTAGTGGCAGGGGTCGAAAAACTGTTTTTT
-,TRBV28,TRBJ2-6,TRBD2,CASSFLAGGIGANVLTF,TGTGCCAGCAGTTTCTTAGCGGGGGGGATTGGGGCCAACGTCCTGACTTTC
-,TRBV19,TRBJ1-1,-,CASGRNSQRNTEAFF,TGTGCCAGTGGTCGGAACAGCCAGAGAAACACTGAAGCTTTCTTT
-,TRBV7-2,TRBJ1-1,-,CASSFSLVTEAFF,TGTGCCAGCAGCTTCTCCCTTGTCACTGAAGCTTTCTTT
-,TRBV6-6,TRBJ2-2,TRBD1,CASSYMDRGLGELFF,TGTGCCAGCAGTTACATGGACAGGGGCCTAGGGGAGCTGTTTTTT
-,TRBV28,TRBJ1-2,TRBD1,CASSLEDRSVGYTF,TGTGCCAGCAGTTTAGAGGACAGGTCTGTAGGCTACACCTTC
few,TRBV6-5,TRBJ2-7,-,CASSTYSYEQYF,TGTGCCAGCAGTACTTACTCCTACGAGCAGTACTTC
-,TRBV11-2,TRBJ2-2,-,CASRRAGQTGELFF,TGTGCCAGCAGGAGAGCGGGACAAACCGGGGAGCTGTTTTTT
-,TRBV2,TRBJ1-1,TRBD1,CASSENGGTVEAFF,TGTGCCAGCAGTGAAAATGGAGGGACAGTTGAAGCTTTCTTT
-,TRBV15,TRBJ2-1,TRBD1,CATAQTGGGISEQFF,TGTGCCACCGCCCAAACAGGGGGCGGAATAAGTGAGCAGTTCTTC
-,TRBV7-2,TRBJ2-6,-,CASSPPRAGAGANVLTF,TGTGCCAGCAGCCCCCCAAGGGCAGGGGCTGGGGCCAACGTCCTGACTTTC
-,TRBV6-1,TRBJ2-7,-,CASSARQPSYEQYF,TGTGCCAGCAGTGCCCGACAGCCATCCTACGAGCAGTACTTC
-,TRBV18,TRBJ1-5,-,CASSPDSADQPQHF,TGTGCCAGCTCACCGGACTCTGCCGATCAGCCCCAGCATTTT
-,TRBV19,TRBJ2-3,TRBD2,CASRLAGVDTQYF,TGTGCCAGCCGACTAGCGGGAGTTGATACGCAGTATTTT
few,TRBV4-1,TRBJ2-2,TRBD1,CASSQAGQGGGELFF,TGCGCCAGCAGCCAGGCCGGACAGGGGGGCGGGGAGCTGTTTTTT
-,TRBV7-2,TRBJ1-1,-,CASSPPPGGRFEAFF,TGTGCCAGCAGCCCTCCCCCGGGGGGTCGCTTTGAAGCTTTCTTT
-,TRBV9,TRBJ2-2,-,CASSAGFYGELFF,TGTGCCAGCAGCGCAGGGTTTTACGGGGAGCTGTTTTTT
-,TRBV6-5,TRBJ2-7,TRBD1,CASRGDRGSYEQYF,TGTGCCAGCAGAGGGGACAGGGGATCCTACGAGCAGTACTTC
-,TRBV7-9,TRBJ2-7,-,CARSTLREQYF,TGTGCCAGGTCCACTCTGCGCGAGCAGTACTTC
-,TRBV15,TRBJ2-3,TRBD1,CATSRRTGDTQYF,TGTGCCACCAGCCGACGGACAGGGGATACGCAGTATTTT
-,TRBV28,TRBJ1-2,TRBD1,CASVRRGRNYGYTF,TGTGCCAGCGTTAGGAGGGGGCGGAACTATGGCTACACCTTC
-,TRBV5-1,TRBJ1-2,TRBD1,CASSSGTEVSTF,TGCGCCAGCAGCTCCGGGACAGAGGTCTCCACCTTC
few,TRBV30,TRBJ2-5,-,CAWNPGVLWETQYF,TGTGCCTGGAATCCCGGGGTTTTATGGGAGACCCAGTACTTC
-,TRBV5-4,TRBJ1-6,-,CASSLEAGRWNSPLHF,TGTGCCAGCAGCTTGGAGGCCGGGAGGTGGAATTCACCCCTCCACTTT
once,TRBV11-2,TRBJ1-1,TRBD1,CASSLRAGGTEAFF,TGTGCCAGCAGCTTAAGGGCAGGGGGCACTGAAGCTTTCTTT
-,TRBV7-3,TRBJ2-1,TRBD1,CASSASGTVNEQFF,TGTGCCAGCAGCGCATCCGGGACAGTCAATGAGCAGTTCTTC
-,TRBV9,TRBJ2-7,TRBD2,CASSAEGLVQYF,TGTGCCAGCAGCGCTGAGGGACTAGTACAGTACTTC
-,TRBV6-1,TRBJ1-2,-,CASTLKRGLGYTF,TGTGCCAGCACCCTAAAGCGGGGGCTCGGCTACACCTTC
few,TRBV7-9,TRBJ2-7,-,CASSLHAASYEQYF,TGTGCCAGCAGCTTACACGCGGCGTCCTACGAGCAGTACTTC
-,TRBV13,TRBJ2-1,TRBD2,CASSLDGGGLNEQFF,TGTGCCAGCAGCTTAGACGGGGGGGGGTTGAATGAGCAGTTCTTC